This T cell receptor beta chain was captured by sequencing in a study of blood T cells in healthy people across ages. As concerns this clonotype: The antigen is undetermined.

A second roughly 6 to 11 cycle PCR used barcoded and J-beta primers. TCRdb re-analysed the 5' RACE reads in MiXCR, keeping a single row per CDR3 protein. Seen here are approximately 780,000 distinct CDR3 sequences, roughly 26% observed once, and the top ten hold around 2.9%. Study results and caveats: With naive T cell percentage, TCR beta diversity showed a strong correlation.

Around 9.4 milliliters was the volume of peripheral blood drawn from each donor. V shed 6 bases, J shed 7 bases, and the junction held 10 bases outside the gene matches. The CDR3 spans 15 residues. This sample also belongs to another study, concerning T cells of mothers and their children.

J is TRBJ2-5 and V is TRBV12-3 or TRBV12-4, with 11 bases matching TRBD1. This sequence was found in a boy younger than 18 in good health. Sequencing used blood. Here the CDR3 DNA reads TGTGCCAGCAGGGGACGGACAGGGGGCGCGGTGACCCAGTACTTC. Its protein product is CASRGRTGGAVTQYF.